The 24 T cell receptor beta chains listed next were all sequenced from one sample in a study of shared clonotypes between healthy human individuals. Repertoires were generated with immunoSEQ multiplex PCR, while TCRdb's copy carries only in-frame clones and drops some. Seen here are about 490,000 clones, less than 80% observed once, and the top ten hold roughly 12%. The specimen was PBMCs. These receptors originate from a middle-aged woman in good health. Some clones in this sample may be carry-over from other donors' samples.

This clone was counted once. CDR3: CASSLGGQGALSYGYTF. CDR3 DNA sequence: TGTGCCAGCAGCTTGGGGGGACAGGGGGCGCTTAGCTATGGCTACACCTTC. V gene TRBV5-4 combines with J gene TRBJ1-2; 12 positions agree with TRBD1. The germline CDR1 and CDR2 sequences are SGHNT and YYREEE (reference sequence). Losses at the gene ends were 0 bases for V and 4 bases for J; bases not matched to a gene: 7. This CDR3 is 17 amino acids long.

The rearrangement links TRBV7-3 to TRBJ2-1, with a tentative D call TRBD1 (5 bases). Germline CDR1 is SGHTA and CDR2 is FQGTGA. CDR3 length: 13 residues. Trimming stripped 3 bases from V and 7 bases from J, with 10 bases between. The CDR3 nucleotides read TGTGCCAGCAGCTTCCGCTCAGGGAATGAGCAGTTCTTC. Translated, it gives CASSFRSGNEQFF. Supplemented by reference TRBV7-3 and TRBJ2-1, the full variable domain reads GAGVSQTPSNKVTEKGKYVELRCDPISGHTALYWYRQSLGQGPEFLIYFQGTGAADDSGLPNDRFFAVRPEGSVSTLKIQRTERGDSAVYLCASSFRSGNEQFFGPGTRLTVL.

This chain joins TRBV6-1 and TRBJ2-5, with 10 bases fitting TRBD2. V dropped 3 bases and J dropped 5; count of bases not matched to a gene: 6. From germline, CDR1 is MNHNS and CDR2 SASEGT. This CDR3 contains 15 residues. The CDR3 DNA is TGTGCCAGCAGTGATATCGGGACTAGCGTCGAGACCCAGTACTTC. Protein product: CASSDIGTSVETQYF.

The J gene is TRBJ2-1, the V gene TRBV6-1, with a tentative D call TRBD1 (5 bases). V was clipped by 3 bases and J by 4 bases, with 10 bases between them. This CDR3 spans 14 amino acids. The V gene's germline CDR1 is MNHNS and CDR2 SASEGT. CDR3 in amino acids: CASSDLTEYNEQFF. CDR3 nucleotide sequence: TGTGCCAGCAGTGATTTGACAGAATACAATGAGCAGTTCTTC.

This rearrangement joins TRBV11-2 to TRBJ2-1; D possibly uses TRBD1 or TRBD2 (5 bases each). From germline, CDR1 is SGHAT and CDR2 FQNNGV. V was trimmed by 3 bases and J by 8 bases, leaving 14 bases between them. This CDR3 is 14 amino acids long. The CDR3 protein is CASSFRDAWDEQFF. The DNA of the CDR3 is TGTGCCAGCAGCTTTCGGGACGCTTGGGATGAGCAGTTCTTC.

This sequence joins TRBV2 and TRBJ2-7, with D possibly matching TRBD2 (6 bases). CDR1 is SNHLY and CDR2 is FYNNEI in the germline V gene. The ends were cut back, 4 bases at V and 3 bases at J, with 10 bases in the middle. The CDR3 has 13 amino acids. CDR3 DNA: TGTGCCAGCAGTGGGGGACTCATCTACGAGCAGTACTTC. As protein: CASSGGLIYEQYF.

CDR3 in amino acids: CASSQALAVNEQFF. DNA of the CDR3: TGTGCCAGCAGCCAAGCACTAGCGGTGAATGAGCAGTTCTTC. The chain is built from TRBV4-2 and TRBJ2-1; 8 bases align to TRBD2. CDR3 length: 14 residues. Germline-derived CDR1 and CDR2 are LGHNA and YNFKEQ. The trim removed 1 base at V and 7 bases at J, leaving 3 bases unmatched.

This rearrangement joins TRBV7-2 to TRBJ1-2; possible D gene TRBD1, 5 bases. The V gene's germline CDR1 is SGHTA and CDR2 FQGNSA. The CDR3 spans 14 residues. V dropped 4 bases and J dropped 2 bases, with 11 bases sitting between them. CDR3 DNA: TGTGCCAGCAGCTCCGACAGTAGGAACTATGGCTACACCTTC. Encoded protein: CASSSDSRNYGYTF.

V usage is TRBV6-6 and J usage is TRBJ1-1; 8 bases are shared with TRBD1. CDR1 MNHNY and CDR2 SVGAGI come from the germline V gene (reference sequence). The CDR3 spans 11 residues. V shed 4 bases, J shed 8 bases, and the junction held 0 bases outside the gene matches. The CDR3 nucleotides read TGTGCCAGCAGTTGGACAGGGGAAGCTTTCTTT. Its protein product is CASSWTGEAFF.

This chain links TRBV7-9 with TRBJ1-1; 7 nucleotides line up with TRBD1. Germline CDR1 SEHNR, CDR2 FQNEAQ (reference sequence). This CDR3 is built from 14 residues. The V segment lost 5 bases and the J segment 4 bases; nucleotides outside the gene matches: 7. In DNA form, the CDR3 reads TGTGCCAGCAGCATATTACAGGGGACCACTGAAGCTTTCTTT. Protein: CASSILQGTTEAFF.

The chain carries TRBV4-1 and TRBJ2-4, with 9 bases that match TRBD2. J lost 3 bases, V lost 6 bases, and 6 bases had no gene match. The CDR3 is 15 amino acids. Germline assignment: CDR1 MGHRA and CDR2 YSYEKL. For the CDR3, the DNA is TGCGCCAGCAGGGTAGCGGGAGATGTCAAAAACATTCAGTACTTC. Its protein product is CASRVAGDVKNIQYF.

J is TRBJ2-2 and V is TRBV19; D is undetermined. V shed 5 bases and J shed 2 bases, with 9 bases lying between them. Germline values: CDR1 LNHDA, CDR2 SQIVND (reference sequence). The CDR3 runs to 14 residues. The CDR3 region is CASSGSRNTGELFF. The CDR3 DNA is TGTGCCAGTAGTGGTAGCAGAAACACCGGGGAGCTGTTTTTT.

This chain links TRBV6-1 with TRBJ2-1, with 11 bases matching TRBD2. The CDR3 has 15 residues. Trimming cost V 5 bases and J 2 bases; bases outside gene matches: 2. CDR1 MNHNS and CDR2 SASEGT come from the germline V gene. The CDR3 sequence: CASSLTSGTYNEQFF. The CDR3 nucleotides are TGTGCCAGCAGTTTGACTAGCGGGACCTACAATGAGCAGTTCTTC.

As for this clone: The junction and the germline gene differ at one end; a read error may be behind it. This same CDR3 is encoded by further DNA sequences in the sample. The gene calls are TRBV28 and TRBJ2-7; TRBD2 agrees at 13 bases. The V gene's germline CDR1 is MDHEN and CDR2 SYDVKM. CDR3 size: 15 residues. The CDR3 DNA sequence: TGTGCCAGCAGGGGGACTAGCGGGATTTCCTATGAGCAGTACTTC. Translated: CASRGTSGISYEQYF.

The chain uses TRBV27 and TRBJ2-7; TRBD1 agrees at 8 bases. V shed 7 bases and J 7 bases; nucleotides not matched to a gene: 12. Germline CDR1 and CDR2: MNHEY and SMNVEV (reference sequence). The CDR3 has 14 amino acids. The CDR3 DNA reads TGTGCCAGCACCACCGGGACAGGATTGGTAGAGCAGTACTTC. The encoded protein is CASTTGTGLVEQYF.

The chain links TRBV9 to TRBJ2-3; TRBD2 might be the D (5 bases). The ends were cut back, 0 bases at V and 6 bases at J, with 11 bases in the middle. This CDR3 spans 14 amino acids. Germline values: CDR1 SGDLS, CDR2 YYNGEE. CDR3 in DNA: TGTGCCAGCAGCGTAGCTACTAGTTGGGATACGCAGTATTTT. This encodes CASSVATSWDTQYF.

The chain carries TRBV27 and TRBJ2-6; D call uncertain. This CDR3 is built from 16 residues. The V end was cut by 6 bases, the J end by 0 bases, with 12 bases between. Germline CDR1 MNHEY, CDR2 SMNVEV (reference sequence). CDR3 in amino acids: CASRDHGSSGANVLTF. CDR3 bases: TGTGCCAGCAGGGACCACGGAAGCTCTGGGGCCAACGTCCTGACTTTC. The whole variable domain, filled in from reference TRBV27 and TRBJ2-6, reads EAQVTQNPRYLITVTGKKLTVTCSQNMNHEYMSWYRQDPGLGLRQIYYSMNVEVTDKGDVPEGYKVSRKEKRNFPLILESPSPNQTSLYFCASRDHGSSGANVLTFGAGSRLTVL.

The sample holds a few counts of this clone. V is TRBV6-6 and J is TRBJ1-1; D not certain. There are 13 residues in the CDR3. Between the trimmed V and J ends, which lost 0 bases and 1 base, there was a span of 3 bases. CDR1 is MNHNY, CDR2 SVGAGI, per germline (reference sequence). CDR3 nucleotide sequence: TGTGCCAGCAGTTACTCGGAGAACACTGAAGCTTTCTTT. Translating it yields CASSYSENTEAFF.

The CDR3 protein is CASSEGPPKGKLFF. The CDR3 DNA reads as TGTGCCAGCAGTGAAGGGCCCCCGAAAGGAAAACTGTTTTTT. This chain joins TRBV6-1 and TRBJ1-4; D is ambiguous. The germline V gene encodes CDR1 MNHNS and CDR2 SASEGT. The CDR3 runs 14 residues. Trimming shortened V by 1 base and J by 10 bases, and 13 bases separated the two germline ends.

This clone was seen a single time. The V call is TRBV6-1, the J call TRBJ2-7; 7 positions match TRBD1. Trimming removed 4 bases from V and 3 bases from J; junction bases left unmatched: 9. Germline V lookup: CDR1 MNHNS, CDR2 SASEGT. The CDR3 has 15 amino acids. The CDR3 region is CASSANRQGLYEQYF. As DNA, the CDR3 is TGTGCCAGCAGTGCTAATAGACAGGGCCTCTACGAGCAGTACTTC.

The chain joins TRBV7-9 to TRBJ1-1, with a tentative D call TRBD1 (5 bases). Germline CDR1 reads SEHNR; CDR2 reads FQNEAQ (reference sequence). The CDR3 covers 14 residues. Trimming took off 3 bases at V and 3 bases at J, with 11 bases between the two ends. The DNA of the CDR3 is TGTGCCAGCAGCTTCACCACAGGTTACACTGAAGCTTTCTTT. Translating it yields CASSFTTGYTEAFF.

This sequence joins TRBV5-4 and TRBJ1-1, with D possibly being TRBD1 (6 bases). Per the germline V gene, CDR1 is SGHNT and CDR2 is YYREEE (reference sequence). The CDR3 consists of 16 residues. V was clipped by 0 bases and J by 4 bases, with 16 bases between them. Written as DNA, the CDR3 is TGTGCCAGCAGCTTGGAACAGGGAGGGGCCGCCACTGAAGCTTTCTTT. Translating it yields CASSLEQGGAATEAFF.

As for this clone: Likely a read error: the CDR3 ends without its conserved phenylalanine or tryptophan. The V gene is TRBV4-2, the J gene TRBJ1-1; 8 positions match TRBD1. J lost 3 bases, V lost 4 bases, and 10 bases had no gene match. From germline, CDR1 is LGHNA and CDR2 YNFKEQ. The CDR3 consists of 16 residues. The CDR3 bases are TGTGCCAGCAGCCCGTGGACAGGGATTGCGGACACTGAAGCTTTCTCT. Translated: CASSPWTGIADTEAFS.

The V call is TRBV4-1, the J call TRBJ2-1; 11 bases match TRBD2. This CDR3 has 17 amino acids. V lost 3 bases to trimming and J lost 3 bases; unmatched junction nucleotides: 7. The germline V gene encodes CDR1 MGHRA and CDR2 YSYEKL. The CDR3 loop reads CASSQDGTSGYYNEQFF. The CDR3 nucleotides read TGCGCCAGCAGCCAGGACGGGACTAGCGGTTACTACAATGAGCAGTTCTTC.